This passage covers 32 T cell receptor beta chains from one sample sequenced in a study of shared clonotypes between healthy human individuals. Naivety among CD8 cells was defined by CD45RO negativity and positive CCR7 selection, thereby excluding terminally differentiated effector memory CD45RA+ cells. The table came from immunoSEQ multiplex PCR; TCRdb's copy has only in-frame clones and leaves some out. The sample has fewer than 700,000 clones; 90% to 95% are singletons. The sample was naive CD8+ T cells sorted from blood. Source of these receptors: a woman aged 25 to 39 in good health.

The chain recombines TRBV9 with TRBJ2-5, with D tentatively TRBD2 (6 bases). TRBJ2-7 matches the DNA end more closely, so the J call is doubtful. The CDR3 is made up of 14 amino acids. Germline values: CDR1 SGDLS, CDR2 YYNGEE. CDR3 amino acids: CASSVAGAPYEQYF. The DNA of the CDR3 is TGTGCCAGCAGCGTAGCGGGAGCACCCTACGAGCAGTACTTC.

V is TRBV27 and J is TRBJ1-1; D unclear. Germline CDR1 is MNHEY and CDR2 is SMNVEV (reference sequence). V was cut by 4 bases and J by 0 bases, with 6 bases left in between. CDR3 length: 13 residues. DNA for the CDR3: TGTGCCAGCAGTTCCGACATGAACACTGAAGCTTTCTTT. It is translated as CASSSDMNTEAFF.

The V gene is TRBV9, the J gene TRBJ2-1, with D perhaps matching TRBD1 or TRBD2 (7 bases each). This CDR3 contains 15 residues. Trimming removed 3 bases at V and 6 bases at J, with 16 bases between. Per germline, CDR1 SGDLS and CDR2 YYNGEE. The CDR3: CASSAWGGGLNEQFF. The CDR3 nucleotides are TGTGCCAGCAGCGCATGGGGAGGGGGCCTCAATGAGCAGTTCTTC.

With regard to this clone: Within the sample, other DNA sequences also encode this same CDR3. The CDR3 DNA sequence: TGTGCCAGCAGCGTAGAAGGGCTAGCCAAAAACATTCAGTACTTC. This gives the protein CASSVEGLAKNIQYF. The chain has TRBV9 and TRBJ2-4; no definite D call. The V end lost 0 bases, the J end lost 0 bases, and 7 bases lay between the germline ends. The CDR3 loop spans 15 amino acids. Germline CDR1 and CDR2: SGDLS and YYNGEE. Full variable domain (outside the CDR3, taken from reference TRBV9 and TRBJ2-4): DSGVTQTPKHLITATGQRVTLRCSPRSGDLSVYWYQQSLDQGLQFLIQYYNGEERAKGNILERFSAQQFPDLHSELNLSSLELGDSALYFCASSVEGLAKNIQYFGAGTRLSVL.

The chain recombines TRBV5-6 with TRBJ2-7, with D tentatively TRBD1 or TRBD2 (6 bases each). The CDR3 runs 14 residues. Trimming removed 3 bases from V and 6 bases from J, with 16 bases in between. CDR1 and CDR2 (germline): SGHDT, YYEEEE. In DNA form, the CDR3 reads TGTGCCAGCAGCTACCGGGGGCCGGGAGCCGAGCAGTACTTC. Protein: CASSYRGPGAEQYF.

The V and J genes are TRBV30 and TRBJ1-2; D gene unclear. V was shortened by 8 bases and J by 3 bases, with 22 bases between the two germline ends. CDR1 GTSNPN and CDR2 SVGIG come from the germline V gene (reference sequence). The CDR3 totals 15 residues. CDR3 residues: CAGLNLRGEDYGYTF. The CDR3 DNA sequence: TGTGCCGGGCTAAACCTCCGGGGAGAGGACTATGGCTACACCTTC.

The chain carries TRBV29-1 and TRBJ2-7; no reliable D call. This CDR3 contains 12 residues. CDR1 is SQVTM and CDR2 is ANQGSEA in the germline V gene. Trimming took 4 bases from V and 0 from J, leaving 7 bases between them. The CDR3 loop is CSVGPSSYEQYF. The DNA of the CDR3 is TGCAGCGTTGGCCCCAGCTCCTACGAGCAGTACTTC.

The chain recombines TRBV19 with TRBJ2-5; 11 nucleotides agree with TRBD2. The CDR3 length is 16 residues. Germline CDR1 reads LNHDA; CDR2 reads SQIVND (reference sequence). The V gene end was trimmed by 7 bases and the J gene end by 3 bases; junction bases not matched to a gene: 10. The CDR3 sequence is CASTSIWGLAEETQYF. The CDR3 DNA sequence: TGTGCCAGTACCTCGATTTGGGGACTAGCGGAAGAGACCCAGTACTTC. The entire variable domain, with the rest obtained from reference TRBV19 and TRBJ2-5, is as follows: DGGITQSPKYLFRKEGQNVTLSCEQNLNHDAMYWYRQDPGQGLRLIYYSQIVNDFQKGDIAEGYSVSREKKESFPLTVTSAQKNPTAFYLCASTSIWGLAEETQYFGPGTRLLVL.

The rearrangement uses TRBV7-9 and TRBJ2-2; D possibly corresponds to TRBD1 (6 bases). Germline V gives CDR1 SEHNR, CDR2 FQNEAQ (reference sequence). V shed 4 bases and J shed 1 base, with 10 bases lying between them. CDR3 length: 15 residues. The CDR3 here is CASSSGQMNTGELFF. CDR3 nucleotide sequence: TGTGCCAGCAGCTCCGGACAGATGAACACCGGGGAGCTGTTTTTT.

This chain connects TRBV5-1 to TRBJ2-1; D remains unclear. The CDR3 has 13 residues. The V end lost 2 bases, the J end lost 8 bases, and 11 bases lay between the germline ends. CDR1 SGHRS and CDR2 YFSETQ come from the germline V gene. CDR3 in amino acids: CASSLPAYDEQFF. The CDR3 DNA is TGCGCCAGCAGCTTACCTGCGTACGATGAGCAGTTCTTC.

This rearrangement joins TRBV19 to TRBJ2-7; 7 positions match TRBD1. The CDR3 length is 13 residues. The ends lost 8 bases at V and 3 bases at J; junction bases unmatched: 7. Germline V gene lookup returns CDR1 LNHDA and CDR2 SQIVND (reference sequence). CDR3 residues: CASEDRDGYEQYF. In DNA form, the CDR3 reads TGTGCCAGTGAAGACAGGGACGGCTACGAGCAGTACTTC.

The chain links TRBV11-2 to TRBJ2-7; 11 nucleotides agree with TRBD2. Germline trimming cut 5 bases from V and 7 bases from J; bases unmatched to any gene: 16. The CDR3 runs to 17 residues. In germline, CDR1 is SGHAT, CDR2 FQNNGV. The CDR3 coding sequence is TGTGCCAGCAGCCCGGACGGGACTAGCGGCCCTAAATTTGAGCAGTACTTC. Residues: CASSPDGTSGPKFEQYF.

The rearrangement uses TRBV28 and TRBJ2-7, with D perhaps assigned TRBD1 or TRBD2 (5 bases each). Per the germline V gene, CDR1 is MDHEN and CDR2 is SYDVKM. V lost 6 bases and J 7 bases, leaving 16 bases between the germline ends. The CDR3 runs 13 residues. The chain's CDR3 is CASSPGQGGEQYF. The CDR3 DNA follows: TGTGCCAGCAGCCCGGGGCAGGGTGGAGAGCAGTACTTC.

The chain uses TRBV4-2 and TRBJ2-5; 7 bases align to TRBD2. J gave up 3 bases and V 1 base, and 11 bases lay outside the gene matches. The CDR3 loop spans 17 amino acids. CDR1 and CDR2 from the germline V gene are LGHNA and YNFKEQ. In DNA form, the CDR3 reads TGTGCCAGCAGCCAAGGACCCTTAGCGGGCCCTAAAGAGACCCAGTACTTC. This encodes CASSQGPLAGPKETQYF.

This clone was counted once. This chain connects TRBV11-2 to TRBJ2-3, with 11 bases matching TRBD2. There are 14 residues in the CDR3. Unmatched junction bases numbered 5, after V lost 5 bases and J lost 7 bases. Germline V gene data show CDR1 as SGHAT and CDR2 as FQNNGV. DNA of the CDR3: TGTGCCAGCAGCCATAGCGGGAGGGCAAATACGCAGTATTTT. Residues: CASSHSGRANTQYF.

Only a few counts were recorded for this clone. The chain recombines TRBV6-5 with TRBJ1-2, with unresolved D. This CDR3 comprises 13 residues. Per germline, CDR1 MNHEY and CDR2 SVGAGI. V was cut by 0 bases and J by 6 bases, with 8 bases left in between. The CDR3 region has the DNA TGTGCCAGCAGTTACTCTGGAAGGGATGGCTACACCTTC. Translation: CASSYSGRDGYTF.

CDR3 in amino acids: CASSLAAGTYEQYF. CDR3 coding DNA: TGCGCCAGCAGCTTGGCTGCGGGTACCTACGAGCAGTACTTC. The V call is TRBV5-1, the J call TRBJ2-7; D perhaps matches TRBD2 (5 bases). The CDR3 has 14 amino acids. V lost 0 bases, J lost 2 bases, and 9 bases lay in between. CDR1 SGHRS and CDR2 YFSETQ come from the germline V gene.

V and J are TRBV5-6 and TRBJ1-1; no reliable D call. Between the trimmed V and J ends, which lost 2 bases and 6 bases, there was a span of 5 bases. CDR1 is SGHDT, CDR2 YYEEEE, per germline. The CDR3 length is 11 residues. The DNA for the CDR3 is TGTGCCAGCAGCTTAGTCTCTGAAGCTTTCTTT. It encodes CASSLVSEAFF.

The CDR3 region is CASSPSDTYTYQPQHF. Here the CDR3 DNA reads TGCGCCAGCAGCCCCTCAGACACTTACACCTATCAGCCCCAGCATTTT. V is TRBV4-1 and J is TRBJ1-5, with D hard to call. Germline V gives CDR1 MGHRA, CDR2 YSYEKL. Trimming shortened V by 4 bases and J by 5 bases, and 18 bases separated the two germline ends. The CDR3 runs 16 residues.

On this clone: Different DNA sequences within this sample yield the same CDR3. The V and J genes are TRBV27 and TRBJ2-3; D uncertain. Per the germline V gene, CDR1 is MNHEY and CDR2 is SMNVEV (reference sequence). Trimming removed 3 bases at V and 6 bases at J, with 4 bases between. This CDR3 region has 11 residues. The CDR3 DNA is TGTGCCAGCAGTTTGGGGGATACGCAGTATTTT. As protein: CASSLGDTQYF.

The CDR3: CASSWGPRGSSYEQYF. CDR3 sequence (DNA): TGTGCCAGCAGTTGGGGGCCCCGCGGGAGCTCCTACGAGCAGTACTTC. The chain recombines TRBV5-6 with TRBJ2-7, with D maybe TRBD2 (7 bases). V was clipped by 5 bases and J by 0 bases, with 18 bases between them. This CDR3 spans 16 amino acids. Germline V gene data show CDR1 as SGHDT and CDR2 as YYEEEE.

The chain couples TRBV2 to TRBJ2-2, with D maybe TRBD1 (5 bases). CDR1 is SNHLY, CDR2 FYNNEI, per germline. This CDR3 is built from 15 residues. V dropped 1 base and J dropped 6 bases, with 12 bases sitting between them. The CDR3 is CASSEGGNYPGELFF. CDR3 in DNA: TGTGCCAGCAGTGAAGGGGGCAATTACCCCGGGGAGCTGTTTTTT. The full variable domain, with the rest looked up from reference TRBV2 and TRBJ2-2, is EPEVTQTPSHQVTQMGQEVILRCVPISNHLYFYWYRQILGQKVEFLVSFYNNEISEKSEIFDDQFSVERPDGSNFTLKIRSTKLEDSAMYFCASSEGGNYPGELFFGEGSRLTVL.

This clone has just a few counts. Here the CDR3 reads CASSLGVKAFF. In nucleotides, the CDR3 is TGTGCCAGCAGCTTAGGAGTCAAAGCTTTCTTT. The V call is TRBV11-2, the J call TRBJ1-1, with unresolved D. V lost 1 base, J lost 9 bases, and 6 bases lay in between. Germline values: CDR1 SGHAT, CDR2 FQNNGV. This CDR3 contains 11 residues.

The CDR3: CASSQGHGYEQYF. CDR3 DNA sequence: TGTGCCAGCAGCCAGGGACACGGATACGAGCAGTACTTC. The chain carries TRBV11-3 and TRBJ2-7; the D gene is possibly TRBD1 (6 bases). Germline-derived CDR1 and CDR2 are SGHNT and YENEEA. V was pared by 5 bases and J by 4 bases, with 12 bases between. This CDR3 region has 13 residues.

This clone was seen just once. The chain joins TRBV5-1 to TRBJ2-5, with 7 bases fitting TRBD2. The tail of the sequence fits TRBJ2-7 better, so the J call may be wrong. This CDR3 has 16 amino acids. Germline V gene data show CDR1 as SGHRS and CDR2 as YFSETQ. The CDR3: CASSFVLASSSYEQYF. In nucleotides, the CDR3 is TGCGCCAGCAGCTTCGTACTAGCGTCAAGCTCCTACGAGCAGTACTTC.

The rearrangement uses TRBV14 and TRBJ2-7, with D possibly TRBD1 on 5 matching bases. V was cut by 5 bases and J by 6 bases, with 17 bases left in between. Germline values: CDR1 SGHDN, CDR2 FVKESK. This CDR3 contains 14 residues. DNA for the CDR3: TGTGCCAGCAGCTTCGGCTTTAGGGGCAGCGAGCAGTACTTC. The encoded protein is CASSFGFRGSEQYF.

The chain links TRBV28 to TRBJ1-2; D gene ambiguous. Trimming shortened V by 3 bases and J by 7 bases, and 12 bases separated the two germline ends. The CDR3 is 13 residues long. CDR1 and CDR2 (germline): MDHEN, SYDVKM. The CDR3 loop reads CASSFGSMVGYTF. The DNA for the CDR3 is TGTGCCAGCAGTTTTGGGAGTATGGTTGGCTACACCTTC.

V is TRBV4-1 and J is TRBJ2-7, with a tentative D call TRBD1 (5 bases). This CDR3 comprises 19 residues. CDR1 MGHRA and CDR2 YSYEKL come from the germline V gene. The V end lost 0 bases, the J end lost 4 bases, and 25 bases lay between the germline ends. The CDR3 nucleotides are TGCGCCAGCAGCCAAGATGGGGCAAGGCCCCTGGTCGGACAATACGAGCAGTACTTC. It codes for CASSQDGARPLVGQYEQYF.

The CDR3 region has the DNA TGTGCCAGCAGTCCGATCGCATCAGGGGGGCGCGAGCAGTACTTC. Its translation is CASSPIASGGREQYF. The V and J genes are TRBV28 and TRBJ2-7; TRBD1 might be the D (7 bases). From germline, CDR1 is MDHEN and CDR2 SYDVKM. Trimming stripped 5 bases from V and 6 bases from J, with 20 bases between. CDR3 length: 15 residues.

The chain carries TRBV27 and TRBJ1-2, with D possibly being TRBD1 (6 bases). Germline CDR1 and CDR2: MNHEY and SMNVEV (reference sequence). V gave up 3 bases and J gave up 7 bases, with 15 bases separating them. The CDR3 extends over 14 amino acids. In DNA, the CDR3 is TGTGCCAGCAGTTTCGGCGGGCAGGGGTCTGGCTACACCTTC. Translating gives CASSFGGQGSGYTF.

Remarks on this clone: Germline and junction disagree at one end, which may indicate a read error. The DNA for the CDR3 is TGTGCCAGCAGCCAGATGCTAGGGGGTCCCCGATTC. It specifies CASSQMLGGPRF. V is TRBV14 and J is TRBJ2-4; weak D call: TRBD1 (6 bases). Germline values: CDR1 SGHDN, CDR2 FVKESK. CDR3 size: 12 residues. The whole variable domain, filled in from reference TRBV14 and TRBJ2-4, reads EAGVTQFPSHSVIEKGQTVTLRCDPISGHDNLYWYRRVMGKEIKFLLHFVKESKQDESGMPNNRFLAERTGGTYSTLKVQPAELEDSGVYFCASSQMLGGPRFGAGTRLSVL.

In regard to this clone: This same CDR3 is encoded by further DNA sequences in the sample. This chain uses TRBV2 with TRBJ2-6; the D gene is possibly TRBD2 (5 bases). Germline V gene sequence: CDR1 SNHLY, CDR2 FYNNEI. This CDR3 comprises 13 residues. Trimming left V 7 bases short and J 4 bases short, with 8 bases between. CDR3 nucleotides: TGTGCCAGCACCCCGGGGGGGGCCAACGTCCTGACTTTC. Protein: CASTPGGANVLTF.